A selection of T cell receptor beta chains follows, all from one sample in a study of graft-versus-host responses after intestinal transplantation. TCRdb's copy holds only in-frame clones and misses some; the assay was immunoSEQ multiplex PCR. The sample has approximately 99,000 clones, 85% to 95% seen once; the top ten hold around 0.067%. These receptors have no identified antigens. Specimen: unstimulated CD8+ T cells sorted from spleen or lymph node cells, collected before transplant. All receptors derive from a human donor who was the organ donor for an intestinal transplant. Both conserved end residues are part of each CDR3. A D gene is named only where the DNA matches it firmly. Clone size is given for some rows only: seen once, a few or many times, or a class if the clone is expanded.

CDR3 length: 15
D gene: TRBD2
clone size: -
J gene: TRBJ2-3
V gene: TRBV27
CDR3 protein: CASSFGTTNTDTQYF
CDR3 DNA: TGTGCCAGCAGTTTTGGGACTACTAACACAGATACGCAGTATTTT

CDR3 length: 19
D gene: -
clone size: -
J gene: TRBJ2-2
V gene: TRBV7-6
CDR3 protein: CASSPYPNFRAPSAGELFF
CDR3 DNA: TGTGCCAGCAGCCCGTACCCCAACTTCAGGGCCCCGAGTGCCGGGGAGCTGTTTTTT

CDR3 length: 15
D gene: TRBD1
clone size: -
J gene: TRBJ2-1
V gene: TRBV27
CDR3 protein: CASSSRQGAHNEQFF
CDR3 DNA: TGTGCCAGCAGTTCTAGGCAGGGGGCCCACAATGAGCAGTTCTTC

CDR3 length: 12
D gene: -
clone size: few
J gene: TRBJ1-1
V gene: TRBV29-1
CDR3 protein: CSVETVNTEAFF
CDR3 DNA: TGCAGCGTTGAAACGGTCAACACTGAAGCTTTCTTT

CDR3 length: 11
D gene: TRBD1
clone size: -
J gene: TRBJ2-7
V gene: TRBV29-1
CDR3 protein: CSVRDSYEQYF
CDR3 DNA: TGCAGCGTTCGGGACAGCTACGAGCAGTACTTC

CDR3 length: 14
D gene: -
clone size: -
J gene: TRBJ1-4
V gene: TRBV4-2
CDR3 protein: CASSLGTQYEKLFF
CDR3 DNA: TGTGCCAGCAGCCTCGGGACACAATATGAAAAACTGTTTTTT

CDR3 length: 15
D gene: TRBD2
clone size: -
J gene: TRBJ2-7
V gene: TRBV11-2
CDR3 protein: CASSFGTSTPWRQYF
CDR3 DNA: TGTGCCAGCAGCTTCGGGACTAGCACGCCCTGGAGGCAGTACTTC

CDR3 length: 16
D gene: -
clone size: -
J gene: TRBJ1-5
V gene: TRBV2
CDR3 protein: CASSPKGGGRRQPQHF
CDR3 DNA: TGTGCCAGCAGCCCTAAAGGTGGAGGGCGACGGCAGCCCCAGCATTTT

CDR3 length: 17
D gene: -
clone size: -
J gene: TRBJ1-2
V gene: TRBV19
CDR3 protein: CASNSLSQGMANYGYTF
CDR3 DNA: TGTGCCAGTAACTCCCTCTCGCAGGGTATGGCGAACTATGGCTACACCTTC

CDR3 length: 14
D gene: TRBD2
clone size: -
J gene: TRBJ2-7
V gene: TRBV27
CDR3 protein: CASSSGLAASEQYF
CDR3 DNA: TGTGCCAGCAGTAGTGGACTAGCGGCTTCCGAGCAGTACTTC

CDR3 length: 17
D gene: TRBD2
clone size: -
J gene: TRBJ2-1
V gene: TRBV7-8
CDR3 protein: CASSFDRVAGANNEQFF
CDR3 DNA: TGTGCCAGCAGTTTCGACAGAGTGGCGGGAGCCAACAATGAGCAGTTCTTC

CDR3 length: 13
D gene: TRBD2
clone size: -
J gene: TRBJ2-7
V gene: TRBV7-9
CDR3 protein: CASSWTSIDEQYF
CDR3 DNA: TGTGCCAGCAGTTGGACTAGCATCGACGAGCAGTACTTC

CDR3 length: 13
D gene: -
clone size: -
J gene: TRBJ2-1
V gene: TRBV5-1
CDR3 protein: CASRVEQGVLGFF
CDR3 DNA: TGCGCCAGCAGAGTAGAACAGGGAGTTTTGGGGTTCTTC

CDR3 length: 14
D gene: -
clone size: -
J gene: TRBJ1-2
V gene: TRBV7-6
CDR3 protein: CASSPGGGNYGYTF
CDR3 DNA: TGTGCCAGCAGCCCGGGAGGGGGTAACTATGGCTACACCTTC

CDR3 length: 13
D gene: -
clone size: -
J gene: TRBJ2-5
V gene: TRBV4-1
CDR3 protein: CASSPLAQETQYF
CDR3 DNA: TGCGCCAGCAGCCCATTAGCCCAAGAGACCCAGTACTTC

CDR3 length: 14
D gene: -
clone size: -
J gene: TRBJ2-7
V gene: TRBV21-1
CDR3 protein: CASTSGRLGYEQYF
CDR3 DNA: TGTGCCAGCACCAGCGGACGTTTGGGTTACGAGCAGTACTTC

CDR3 length: 16
D gene: -
clone size: -
J gene: TRBJ1-3
V gene: TRBV5-1
CDR3 protein: CASSLAGESSGNTIYF
CDR3 DNA: TGCGCCAGCAGCTTGGCCGGGGAAAGCTCTGGAAACACCATATATTTT

CDR3 length: 14
D gene: -
clone size: -
J gene: TRBJ1-2
V gene: TRBV5-5
CDR3 protein: CASSLYPGEDGYTF
CDR3 DNA: TGTGCCAGCAGCCTATACCCTGGAGAAGACGGCTACACCTTC

CDR3 length: 15
D gene: -
clone size: -
J gene: TRBJ2-3
V gene: TRBV6-5
CDR3 protein: CASSPIQVFTDTQYF
CDR3 DNA: TGTGCCAGCAGTCCTATTCAGGTTTTCACAGATACGCAGTATTTT

CDR3 length: 18
D gene: TRBD2
clone size: -
J gene: TRBJ2-1
V gene: TRBV16
CDR3 protein: CASSYIFASGVTYNEQFF
CDR3 DNA: TGTGCCAGCAGCTATATTTTCGCTAGCGGAGTGACCTACAATGAGCAGTTCTTC

CDR3 length: 17
D gene: -
clone size: -
J gene: TRBJ2-7
V gene: TRBV7-9
CDR3 protein: CASSTMEPSQAGDEQYF
CDR3 DNA: TGTGCCAGCAGCACTATGGAGCCTAGCCAGGCAGGCGACGAGCAGTACTTC

CDR3 length: 12
D gene: -
clone size: -
J gene: TRBJ2-1
V gene: TRBV5-1
CDR3 protein: CASTTIGVDLFF
CDR3 DNA: TGCGCCAGCACCACCATCGGGGTAGATCTGTTCTTC

CDR3 length: 16
D gene: -
clone size: -
J gene: TRBJ2-7
V gene: TRBV27
CDR3 protein: CASSSVRGNFATEQYF
CDR3 DNA: TGTGCCAGCAGTTCAGTCAGAGGGAACTTTGCAACCGAGCAGTACTTC

CDR3 length: 14
D gene: TRBD2
clone size: -
J gene: TRBJ2-7
V gene: TRBV28
CDR3 protein: CASSLAGGAYEQYF
CDR3 DNA: TGTGCCAGCAGCCTAGCGGGAGGGGCCTACGAGCAGTACTTC

CDR3 length: 14
D gene: TRBD1
clone size: -
J gene: TRBJ2-7
V gene: TRBV5-4
CDR3 protein: CASSDTGVGGEQYF
CDR3 DNA: TGTGCCAGCAGCGACACAGGGGTTGGGGGCGAGCAGTACTTC

CDR3 length: 15
D gene: TRBD1
clone size: -
J gene: TRBJ2-7
V gene: TRBV2
CDR3 protein: CASSPIRDRSYEQYF
CDR3 DNA: TGTGCCAGCAGCCCGATCAGGGACAGATCCTACGAGCAGTACTTC

CDR3 length: 16
D gene: TRBD2
clone size: -
J gene: TRBJ2-5
V gene: TRBV2
CDR3 protein: CASKERAGAPQETQYF
CDR3 DNA: TGTGCCAGCAAAGAGCGAGCGGGGGCCCCCCAAGAGACCCAGTACTTC

CDR3 length: 14
D gene: TRBD2
clone size: -
J gene: TRBJ2-5
V gene: TRBV4-1
CDR3 protein: CASKASGAQETQYF
CDR3 DNA: TGCGCCAGCAAGGCTAGCGGAGCCCAAGAGACCCAGTACTTC

CDR3 length: 15
D gene: -
clone size: -
J gene: TRBJ2-3
V gene: TRBV5-4
CDR3 protein: CASSLGHSITDTQYF
CDR3 DNA: TGTGCCAGCAGCTTGGGACACTCTATCACAGATACGCAGTATTTT

CDR3 length: 14
D gene: TRBD2
clone size: -
J gene: TRBJ2-1
V gene: TRBV4-2
CDR3 protein: CASRRLAGDQEQFF
CDR3 DNA: TGTGCCAGCAGACGACTAGCGGGAGACCAGGAGCAGTTCTTC

CDR3 length: 17
D gene: TRBD2
clone size: -
J gene: TRBJ2-3
V gene: TRBV11-2
CDR3 protein: CASSLYWGLAGEDAQYF
CDR3 DNA: TGTGCCAGCAGCCTATACTGGGGACTAGCGGGGGAAGATGCGCAGTATTTT

CDR3 length: 12
D gene: -
clone size: -
J gene: TRBJ2-7
V gene: TRBV5-4
CDR3 protein: CASSAGSDEQYF
CDR3 DNA: TGTGCCAGCAGTGCGGGGAGCGACGAGCAGTACTTC

CDR3 length: 13
D gene: -
clone size: -
J gene: TRBJ2-3
V gene: TRBV7-3
CDR3 protein: CASSLLTTDTQYF
CDR3 DNA: TGTGCCAGCAGCTTACTAACCACAGATACGCAGTATTTT

CDR3 length: 14
D gene: TRBD1
clone size: -
J gene: TRBJ2-1
V gene: TRBV30
CDR3 protein: CAWSAGGPYNEQFF
CDR3 DNA: TGTGCCTGGAGTGCAGGGGGCCCCTACAATGAGCAGTTCTTC

CDR3 length: 14
D gene: TRBD1
clone size: once
J gene: TRBJ1-2
V gene: TRBV12-5
CDR3 protein: CASGFQTGEDGYTF
CDR3 DNA: TGTGCTAGTGGTTTCCAGACAGGGGAGGATGGCTACACCTTC

CDR3 length: 14
D gene: TRBD1
clone size: -
J gene: TRBJ2-7
V gene: TRBV4-1
CDR3 protein: CASSQGQGNDEQYF
CDR3 DNA: TGCGCCAGCAGCCAAGGACAGGGTAACGACGAGCAGTACTTC

CDR3 length: 15
D gene: -
clone size: -
J gene: TRBJ2-3
V gene: TRBV4-2
CDR3 protein: CASSPDYPSTDTQYF
CDR3 DNA: TGTGCCAGCAGCCCCGACTACCCGAGCACAGATACGCAGTATTTT

CDR3 length: 12
D gene: -
clone size: -
J gene: TRBJ2-1
V gene: TRBV5-4
CDR3 protein: CASSLPSNEQFF
CDR3 DNA: TGTGCCAGCAGCTTGCCTAGCAATGAGCAGTTCTTC

CDR3 length: 15
D gene: -
clone size: -
J gene: TRBJ2-7
V gene: TRBV2
CDR3 protein: CASSEDPAEGYEQYF
CDR3 DNA: TGTGCCAGCAGTGAAGACCCGGCGGAGGGCTACGAGCAGTACTTC

CDR3 length: 14
D gene: -
clone size: -
J gene: TRBJ2-7
V gene: TRBV27
CDR3 protein: CASSLSGGGYEQYF
CDR3 DNA: TGTGCCAGCAGTTTATCGGGAGGGGGCTACGAGCAGTACTTC

CDR3 length: 16
D gene: -
clone size: -
J gene: TRBJ1-2
V gene: TRBV4-1
CDR3 protein: CASSQVWTDFNYGYTF
CDR3 DNA: TGCGCCAGCAGCCAAGTCTGGACAGATTTTAACTATGGCTACACCTTC

CDR3 length: 14
D gene: TRBD1
clone size: -
J gene: TRBJ1-4
V gene: TRBV6-1
CDR3 protein: CASSVRTGFEKLFF
CDR3 DNA: TGTGCCAGCAGTGTTAGGACAGGGTTTGAAAAACTGTTTTTT

CDR3 length: 16
D gene: TRBD1
clone size: -
J gene: TRBJ2-1
V gene: TRBV13
CDR3 protein: CASSSPDRGIRNEQFF
CDR3 DNA: TGTGCCAGCAGCTCTCCTGACAGGGGGATTAGAAATGAGCAGTTCTTC

CDR3 length: 16
D gene: -
clone size: -
J gene: TRBJ1-2
V gene: TRBV30
CDR3 protein: CAWSVRGQGIDYGYTF
CDR3 DNA: TGTGCCTGGAGTGTACGAGGGCAGGGGATCGACTATGGCTACACCTTC

CDR3 length: 13
D gene: -
clone size: -
J gene: TRBJ2-7
V gene: TRBV10-3
CDR3 protein: CAIMGDSSYEQYF
CDR3 DNA: TGTGCCATCATGGGGGACTCTTCCTACGAGCAGTACTTC